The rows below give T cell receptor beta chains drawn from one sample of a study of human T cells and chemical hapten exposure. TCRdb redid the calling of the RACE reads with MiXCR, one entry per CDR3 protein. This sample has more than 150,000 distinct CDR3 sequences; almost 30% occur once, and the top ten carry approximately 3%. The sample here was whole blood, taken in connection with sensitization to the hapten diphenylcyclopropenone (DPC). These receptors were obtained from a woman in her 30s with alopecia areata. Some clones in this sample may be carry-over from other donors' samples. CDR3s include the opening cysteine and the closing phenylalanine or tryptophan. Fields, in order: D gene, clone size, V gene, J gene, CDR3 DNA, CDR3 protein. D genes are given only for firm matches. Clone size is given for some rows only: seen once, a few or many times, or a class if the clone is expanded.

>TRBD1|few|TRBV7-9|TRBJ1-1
TGTGCCAGCAGCGCAACAGGGGCCTACACTGAAGCTTTCTTT
CASSATGAYTEAFF
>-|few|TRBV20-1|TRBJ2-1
TGCAGTGCTTTCCGACTAGTTTACAATGAGCAGTTCTTC
CSAFRLVYNEQFF
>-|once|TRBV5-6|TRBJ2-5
TGTGCCAGCAGCTTAGGAACGTACGAGACCCAGTACTTC
CASSLGTYETQYF
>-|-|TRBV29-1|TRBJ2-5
TGCAGCGTTGAAGTACTAGTACAAGAGACCCAGTACTTC
CSVEVLVQETQYF
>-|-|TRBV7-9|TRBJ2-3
TGTGCCAGCAGCGCTTTCAGAGAGGCAGATACGCAGTATTTT
CASSAFREADTQYF
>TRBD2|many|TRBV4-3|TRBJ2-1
TGCGCCAGCAGCCAAGAGCGGGGGGGCTACAATGAGCAGTTCTTC
CASSQERGGYNEQFF
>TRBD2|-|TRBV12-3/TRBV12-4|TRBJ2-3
TGTGCCAGCAGTCTCCCCGAGCGGGGGGGCACAGATACGCAGTATTTT
CASSLPERGGTDTQYF
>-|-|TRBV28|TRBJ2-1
TGTGCCAGCAGTTTAGGTGGAGGGGGCGCTTACAATGAGCAGTTCTTC
CASSLGGGGAYNEQFF
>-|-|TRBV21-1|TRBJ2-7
TGTGCCAGCAGCATAGTCGAGCAGTACTTC
CASSIVEQYF
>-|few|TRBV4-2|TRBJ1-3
TGTGCCAGCAGCCAAGAAAGGCCGGAGAGGGGATTGATAAATTCGGGAAACACCATATATTTT
CASSQERPERGLINSGNTIYF
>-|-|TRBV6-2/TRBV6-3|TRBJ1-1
TGTGCCAGCAGTAACCTACAGGCAATGAACACTGAAGCTTTCTTT
CASSNLQAMNTEAFF
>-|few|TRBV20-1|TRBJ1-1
TGCAGTGCTAGTTTGGCTGAAGCTTTCTTT
CSASLAEAFF
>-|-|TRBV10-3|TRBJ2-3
TGTGCCACCAGGACCCTGGGGGTTGATACGCAGTATTTT
CATRTLGVDTQYF
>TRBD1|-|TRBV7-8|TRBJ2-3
TGTGCCAGCAGCTTAGCGCGAGGGGGCCGCACAGATACGCAGTATTTT
CASSLARGGRTDTQYF
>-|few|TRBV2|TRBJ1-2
TGTGCCAGCAGTGAAGGGGGGGCCTATGGCTACACCTTC
CASSEGGAYGYTF
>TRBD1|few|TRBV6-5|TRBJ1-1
TGTGCCAGCAGCCGCAGTACAGGGGGGAGGGCTGAAGCTTTCTTT
CASSRSTGGRAEAFF
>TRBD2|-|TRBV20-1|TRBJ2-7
TGCAGTGCTGGGGGGGGACTAGCGTCATCGCAGTACTTC
CSAGGGLASSQYF
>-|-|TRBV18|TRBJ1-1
TGTGCCAGCTCACCCCCGTATGGAGGGGTGGACACTGAAGCTTTCTTT
CASSPPYGGVDTEAFF
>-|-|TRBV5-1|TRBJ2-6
TGTGCCAGCAGATCGGAGGCCTCTGGGGCCAACGTCCTGACTTTC
CASRSEASGANVLTF
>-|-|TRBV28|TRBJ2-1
TGTGCCAGCAGTTCGCCGGGAAGGGGCCATGAGCAGTTCTTC
CASSSPGRGHEQFF
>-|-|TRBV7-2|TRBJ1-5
TGTGCCAGCAGCTTAGATCAACTGAATCAGCCCCAGCATTTT
CASSLDQLNQPQHF
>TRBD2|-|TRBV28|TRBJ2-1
TGTGCCAGCACCCCCTCCGGGCGGGGGGTTGTTAAATATGAGCAGTTCTTC
CASTPSGRGVVKYEQFF
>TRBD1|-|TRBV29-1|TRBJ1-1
TGCAGCGGGCAACAGGGGACGAACACTGAAGCTTTCTTT
CSGQQGTNTEAFF
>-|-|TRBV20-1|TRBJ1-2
TGCAGTGCTGCCGACCGGACTTCTTTTCGCTACACCTTC
CSAADRTSFRYTF
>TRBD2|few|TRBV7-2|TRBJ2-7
TGTGCCAGCAGCTTAGATATCCAGGGAGGGAACTACGAGCAGTACTTC
CASSLDIQGGNYEQYF
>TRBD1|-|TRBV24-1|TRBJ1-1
TGTGCCACCGTAGGGACAGGGAGGAACACTGAAGCTTTCTTT
CATVGTGRNTEAFF
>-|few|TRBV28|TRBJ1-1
TGTGCCAGCAGTTTAGGATTCGAAGGGTCGGAAGCTTTCTTT
CASSLGFEGSEAFF
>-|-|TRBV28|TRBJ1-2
TGTGCCAGCCTAGACATAACTAACTATGGCTACACCTTC
CASLDITNYGYTF
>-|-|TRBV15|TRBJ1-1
TGTGCCACCAGCAGAGGGGGAGGAGGTGAAGCTTTCTTT
CATSRGGGGEAFF
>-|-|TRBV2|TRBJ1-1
TGTGCCAGCAGGGGAGACACTGAAGCTTTCTTT
CASRGDTEAFF
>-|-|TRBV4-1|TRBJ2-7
TGCGCCAGCAGCCAGGCACAGGGTCCCTACGAGCAGTACTTC
CASSQAQGPYEQYF
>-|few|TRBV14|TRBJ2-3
TGTGCCAGCAGCCAAGATGAAGGGCCCACAGATACGCAGTATTTT
CASSQDEGPTDTQYF
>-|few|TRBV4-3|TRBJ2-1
TGCGCCAGCAGCCAAGATCCACTGTCCTACAATGAGCAGTTCTTC
CASSQDPLSYNEQFF
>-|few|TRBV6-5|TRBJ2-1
TGTGCCAGCAGTAATCTACCGAGCTCCTACAATGAGCAGTTCTTC
CASSNLPSSYNEQFF
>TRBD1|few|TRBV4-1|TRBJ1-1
TGCGCCAGCAGCCAAGATTGGAGACAGGGAACGGGTGGGTGGACTGAAGCTTTCTTT
CASSQDWRQGTGGWTEAFF
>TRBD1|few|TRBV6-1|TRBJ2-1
TGTGCCAGCAGTGACCGGGACAGGGTGGGCAATGAGCAGTTCTTC
CASSDRDRVGNEQFF
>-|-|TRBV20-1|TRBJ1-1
TGCAGTGCTAGTTCATTGGCCGGTCCTGAAGCTTTCTTT
CSASSLAGPEAFF
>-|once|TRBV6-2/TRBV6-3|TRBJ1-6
TGTGCCAGCAGTCGGACAGCCTCCGACGCACCCCTCCACTTT
CASSRTASDAPLHF
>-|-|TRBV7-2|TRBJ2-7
TGTGCCAGCAGCTTAGAAGGCGTCGGGGAGCAGTACTTC
CASSLEGVGEQYF
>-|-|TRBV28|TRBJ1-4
TGTGCCAGCAGCTACCCCAGGGTAGGAGGTGAAAAACTGTTTTTT
CASSYPRVGGEKLFF
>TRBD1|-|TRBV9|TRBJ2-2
TGTGCCAGCAGCCCTACAGGGGGGACGAACACCGGGGAGCTGTTTTTT
CASSPTGGTNTGELFF
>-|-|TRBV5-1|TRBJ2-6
TGCGCCAGCAGTGACACGTCTGGGGCCAACGTCCTGACTTTC
CASSDTSGANVLTF
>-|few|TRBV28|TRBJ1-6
TGTGCCAGCAGTTTAAACGGCAGGGTAAATTCACCCCTCCACTTT
CASSLNGRVNSPLHF
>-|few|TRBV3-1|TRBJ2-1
TGTGCCAGCAACCTAGGGGAGAGCTCCTACAATGAGCAGTTCTTC
CASNLGESSYNEQFF
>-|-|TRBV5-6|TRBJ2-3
TGTGCCAGCAGCTTGAATGTCTTTAGCACAGATACGCAGTATTTT
CASSLNVFSTDTQYF
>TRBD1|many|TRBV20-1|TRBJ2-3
TGCAGTGCTCGGGACAGTAGCACAGATACGCAGTATTTT
CSARDSSTDTQYF
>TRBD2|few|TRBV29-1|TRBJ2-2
TGCAGCGTTGAAGGGCTAGCGGGGTCCGCCGGGGAGCTGTTTTTT
CSVEGLAGSAGELFF
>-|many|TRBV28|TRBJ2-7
TGTGCCAGCAGCCTGAGGGGGGAGCAGTACTTC
CASSLRGEQYF
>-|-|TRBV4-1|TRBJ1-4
TGCGCCAGCAGCCTTCTGACAGTGGATGAAAAACTGTTTTTT
CASSLLTVDEKLFF
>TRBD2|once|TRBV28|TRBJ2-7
TGTGCCAGCTCCGCCCTAGCGGGGAGCTCCTACGAGCAGTACTTC
CASSALAGSSYEQYF
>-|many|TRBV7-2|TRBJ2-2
TGTGCCAGCAGCCTGGGCCTCCGAGGCGGGGAGCTGTTTTTT
CASSLGLRGGELFF
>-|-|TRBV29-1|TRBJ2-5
TGCAGCGTTGAAGAGTCGGGCGGAGAGACCCAGTACTTC
CSVEESGGETQYF
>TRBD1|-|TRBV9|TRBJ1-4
TGTGCCAGCAGCACAGGACAGGGGAGAAATGAAAAACTGTTTTTT
CASSTGQGRNEKLFF